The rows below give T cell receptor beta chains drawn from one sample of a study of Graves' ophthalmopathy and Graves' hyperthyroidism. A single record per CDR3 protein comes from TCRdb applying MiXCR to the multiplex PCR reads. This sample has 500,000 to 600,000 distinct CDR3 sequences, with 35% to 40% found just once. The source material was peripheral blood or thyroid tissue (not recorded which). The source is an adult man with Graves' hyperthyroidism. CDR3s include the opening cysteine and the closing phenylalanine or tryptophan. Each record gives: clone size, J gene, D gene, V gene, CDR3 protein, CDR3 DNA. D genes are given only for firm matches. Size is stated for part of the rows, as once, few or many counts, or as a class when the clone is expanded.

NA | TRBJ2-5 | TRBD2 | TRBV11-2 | CASSLGGTSGGASETQYF | TGTGCCAGCAGCTTAGGGGGGACTAGCGGGGGGGCGTCGGAGACCCAGTACTTC
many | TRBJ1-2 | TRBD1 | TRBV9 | CASSADGGQAHNYGYTF | TGTGCCAGCAGCGCGGACGGCGGACAGGCGCATAACTATGGCTACACCTTC
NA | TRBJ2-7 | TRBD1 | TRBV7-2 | CASVGQESSYEQYF | TGTGCCAGCGTTGGACAGGAGAGCTCCTACGAGCAGTACTTC
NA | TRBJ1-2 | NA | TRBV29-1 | CSVVKTAARGYTF | TGCAGCGTTGTAAAGACAGCCGCAAGGGGCTACACCTTC
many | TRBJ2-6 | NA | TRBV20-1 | CSASTGDTGANVLTF | TGCAGTGCTAGTACAGGTGACACTGGGGCCAACGTCCTGACTTTC
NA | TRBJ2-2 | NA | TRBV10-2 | CASSESSYRDTGELFF | TGCGCCAGCAGTGAGTCCTCGTACCGAGACACCGGGGAGCTGTTTTTT
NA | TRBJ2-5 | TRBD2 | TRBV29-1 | CSVDRLAGGRNETQYF | TGCAGCGTCGATCGTCTAGCGGGAGGGCGGAATGAGACCCAGTACTTC
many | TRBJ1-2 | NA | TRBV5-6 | CASSLWPDANYGYTF | TGTGCCAGCAGCTTGTGGCCGGACGCTAACTATGGCTACACCTTC
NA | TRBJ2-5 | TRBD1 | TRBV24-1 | CATSDLKGAPDAETQYF | TGTGCCACCAGTGATTTGAAGGGGGCGCCTGATGCGGAGACCCAGTACTTC
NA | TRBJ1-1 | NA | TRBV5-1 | CASSWTENAEAFF | TGCGCCAGCAGCTGGACAGAGAACGCTGAAGCTTTCTTT
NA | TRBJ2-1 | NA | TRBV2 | CARSLRGDEQFF | TGTGCCCGCAGCCTCAGGGGGGATGAGCAGTTCTTC
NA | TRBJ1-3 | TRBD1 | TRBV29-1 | CSVGRGNGGETIYF | TGCAGCGTTGGCAGGGGGAATGGTGGGGAGACCATATATTTT
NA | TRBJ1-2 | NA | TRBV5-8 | CASTINPGWYGYTF | TGTGCCAGCACAATAAACCCGGGGTGGTATGGCTACACCTTC
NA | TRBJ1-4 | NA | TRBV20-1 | CSARVLNGKLFF | TGCAGTGCTAGAGTGCTGAATGGAAAACTGTTTTTT
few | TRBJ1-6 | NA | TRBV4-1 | CASSQSSGLGNSPLHF | TGCGCCAGCAGCCAATCTTCCGGGTTGGGCAATTCACCCCTCCACTTT
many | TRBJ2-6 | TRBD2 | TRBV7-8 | CASRAGGANVLTF | TGTGCCAGCAGAGCGGGAGGGGCCAACGTCCTGACTTTC
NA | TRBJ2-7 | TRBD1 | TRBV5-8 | CASSPGDRGSYEQYF | TGTGCCAGCAGCCCTGGAGACAGGGGATCCTACGAGCAGTACTTC
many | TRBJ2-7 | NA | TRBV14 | CASSLRDPSYEQYF | TGTGCCAGCAGCCTTCGGGACCCGTCCTACGAGCAGTACTTC
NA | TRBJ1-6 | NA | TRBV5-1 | CASGLLGTPLHF | TGCGCCAGCGGCTTGTTGGGGACGCCCCTCCACTTT
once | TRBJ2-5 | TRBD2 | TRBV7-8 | CASTPKGLASVTQYF | TGTGCCAGCACCCCAAAGGGACTAGCTTCGGTGACCCAGTACTTC
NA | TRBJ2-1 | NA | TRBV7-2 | CASSLSIRPYNEQFF | TGTGCCAGCAGCCTCTCGATAAGGCCCTACAATGAGCAGTTCTTC
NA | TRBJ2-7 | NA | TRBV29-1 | CSASAGFHEQYF | TGCAGCGCCTCTGCAGGGTTCCACGAGCAGTACTTC
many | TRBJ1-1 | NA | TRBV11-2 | CASSLLGGMTEAFF | TGTGCCAGCAGCTTACTTGGAGGGATGACTGAAGCTTTCTTT
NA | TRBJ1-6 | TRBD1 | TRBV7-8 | CASSRGPTGERSPLHF | TGTGCCAGCAGCCGCGGCCCGACAGGGGAACGTTCACCCCTCCACTTT
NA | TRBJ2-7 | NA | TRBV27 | CASSPKWRGIYEQYF | TGTGCCAGCAGTCCAAAGTGGAGGGGGATCTACGAGCAGTACTTC